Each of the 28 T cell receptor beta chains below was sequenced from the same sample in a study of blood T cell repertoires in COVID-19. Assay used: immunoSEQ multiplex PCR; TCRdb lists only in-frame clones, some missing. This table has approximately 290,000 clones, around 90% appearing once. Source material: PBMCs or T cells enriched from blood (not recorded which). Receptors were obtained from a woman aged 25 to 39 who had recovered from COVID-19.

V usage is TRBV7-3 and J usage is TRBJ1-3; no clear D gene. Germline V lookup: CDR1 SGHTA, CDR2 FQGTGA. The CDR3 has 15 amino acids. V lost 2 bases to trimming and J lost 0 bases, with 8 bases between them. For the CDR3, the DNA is TGTGCCAGCAGCTTATCCGGGAACTCTGGAAACACCATATATTTT. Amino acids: CASSLSGNSGNTIYF.

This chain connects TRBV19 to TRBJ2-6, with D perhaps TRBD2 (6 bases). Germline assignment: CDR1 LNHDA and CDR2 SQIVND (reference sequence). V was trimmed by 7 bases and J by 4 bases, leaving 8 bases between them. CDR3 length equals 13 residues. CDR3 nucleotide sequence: TGTGCCAGTAAAGGGAGGGGGGCCAACGTCCTGACTTTC. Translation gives CASKGRGANVLTF. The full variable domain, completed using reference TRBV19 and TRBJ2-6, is DGGITQSPKYLFRKEGQNVTLSCEQNLNHDAMYWYRQDPGQGLRLIYYSQIVNDFQKGDIAEGYSVSREKKESFPLTVTSAQKNPTAFYLCASKGRGANVLTFGAGSRLTVL.

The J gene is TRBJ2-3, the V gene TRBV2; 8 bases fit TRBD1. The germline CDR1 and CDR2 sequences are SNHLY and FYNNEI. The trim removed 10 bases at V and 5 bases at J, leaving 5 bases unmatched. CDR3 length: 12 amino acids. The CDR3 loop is CATNGQGDTQYF. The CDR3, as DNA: TGTGCCACCAACGGACAGGGAGATACGCAGTATTTT.

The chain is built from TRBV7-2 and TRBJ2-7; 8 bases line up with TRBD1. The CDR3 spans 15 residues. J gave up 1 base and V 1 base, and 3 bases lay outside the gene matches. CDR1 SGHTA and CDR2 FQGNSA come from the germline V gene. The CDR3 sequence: CASSLGQGISYEQYF. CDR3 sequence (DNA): TGTGCCAGCAGCTTAGGACAGGGGATTTCCTACGAGCAGTACTTC.

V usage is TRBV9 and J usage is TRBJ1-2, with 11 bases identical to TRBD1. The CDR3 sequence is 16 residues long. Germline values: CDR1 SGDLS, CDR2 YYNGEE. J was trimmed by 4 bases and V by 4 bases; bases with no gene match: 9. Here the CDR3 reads CASSSRGQGETYGYTF. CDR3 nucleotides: TGTGCCAGCAGCTCGCGGGGACAGGGGGAAACCTATGGCTACACCTTC.

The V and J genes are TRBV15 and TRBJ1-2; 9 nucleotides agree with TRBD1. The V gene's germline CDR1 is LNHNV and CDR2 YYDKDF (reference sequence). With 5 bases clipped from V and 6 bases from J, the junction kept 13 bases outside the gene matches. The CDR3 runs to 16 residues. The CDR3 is CATSFAGTGKVNGYTF. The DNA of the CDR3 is TGTGCCACCAGCTTTGCCGGGACAGGGAAAGTGAATGGCTACACCTTC.

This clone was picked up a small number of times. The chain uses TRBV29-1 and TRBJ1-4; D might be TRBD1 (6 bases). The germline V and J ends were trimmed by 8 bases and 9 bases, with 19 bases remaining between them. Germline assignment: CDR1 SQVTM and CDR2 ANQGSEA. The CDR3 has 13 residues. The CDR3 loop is CSIRDTIMKKLFF. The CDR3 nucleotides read TGCAGCATCCGGGACACCATAATGAAAAAACTGTTTTTT.

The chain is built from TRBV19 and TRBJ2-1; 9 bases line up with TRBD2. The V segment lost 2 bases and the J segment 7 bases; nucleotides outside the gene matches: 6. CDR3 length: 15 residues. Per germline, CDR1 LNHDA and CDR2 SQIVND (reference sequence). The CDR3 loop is CASSIRREGRNEQFF. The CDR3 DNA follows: TGTGCCAGTAGTATACGGCGGGAGGGCCGTAATGAGCAGTTCTTC.

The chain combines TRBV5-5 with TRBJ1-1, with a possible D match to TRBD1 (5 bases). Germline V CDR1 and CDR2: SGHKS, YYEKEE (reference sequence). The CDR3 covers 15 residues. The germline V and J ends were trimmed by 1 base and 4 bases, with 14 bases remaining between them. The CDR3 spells CASSLFPREGTEAFF. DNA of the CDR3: TGTGCCAGCAGCTTGTTTCCCAGGGAAGGCACTGAAGCTTTCTTT. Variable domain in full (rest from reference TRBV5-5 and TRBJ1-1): DAGVTQSPTHLIKTRGQQVTLRCSPISGHKSVSWYQQVLGQGPQFIFQYYEKEERGRGNFPDRFSARQFPNYSSELNVNALLLGDSALYLCASSLFPREGTEAFFGQGTRLTVV.

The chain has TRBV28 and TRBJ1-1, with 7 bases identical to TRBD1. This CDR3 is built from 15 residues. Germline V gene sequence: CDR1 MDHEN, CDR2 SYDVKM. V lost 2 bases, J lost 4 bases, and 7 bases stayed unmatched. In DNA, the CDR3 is TGTGCCAGCAGTTTAGATAGGGGGCGCACCACTGAAGCTTTCTTT. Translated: CASSLDRGRTTEAFF.

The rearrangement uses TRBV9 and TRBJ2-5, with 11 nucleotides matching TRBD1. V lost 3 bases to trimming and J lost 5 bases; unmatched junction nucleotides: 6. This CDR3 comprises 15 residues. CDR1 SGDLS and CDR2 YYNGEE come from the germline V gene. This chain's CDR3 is CASSEGTGGWETQYF. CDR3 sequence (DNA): TGTGCCAGCAGCGAGGGGACAGGGGGTTGGGAGACCCAGTACTTC.

DNA for the CDR3: TGTGCCAGCAGCTACAGGGGAACAGATACGCAGTATTTT. This sequence encodes CASSYRGTDTQYF. The chain couples TRBV7-9 to TRBJ2-3; 7 bases fit TRBD1. CDR3 length: 13 amino acids. Trimming removed 4 bases from V and 3 bases from J; junction bases left unmatched: 1. Germline CDR1 and CDR2: SEHNR and FQNEAQ (reference sequence).

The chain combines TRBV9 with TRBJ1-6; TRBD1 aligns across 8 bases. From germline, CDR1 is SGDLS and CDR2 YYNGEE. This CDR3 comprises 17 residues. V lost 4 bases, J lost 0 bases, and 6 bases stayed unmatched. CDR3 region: CASSSWTGSSYNSPLHF. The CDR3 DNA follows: TGTGCCAGCAGCTCATGGACAGGGAGCTCCTATAATTCACCCCTCCACTTT. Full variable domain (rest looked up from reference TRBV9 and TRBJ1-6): DSGVTQTPKHLITATGQRVTLRCSPRSGDLSVYWYQQSLDQGLQFLIQYYNGEERAKGNILERFSAQQFPDLHSELNLSSLELGDSALYFCASSSWTGSSYNSPLHFGNGTRLTVT.

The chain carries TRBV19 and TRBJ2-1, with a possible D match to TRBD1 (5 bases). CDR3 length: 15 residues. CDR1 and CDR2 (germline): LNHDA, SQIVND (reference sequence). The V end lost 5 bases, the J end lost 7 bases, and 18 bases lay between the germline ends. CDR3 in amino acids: CASSRYPGNRNEQFF. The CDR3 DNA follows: TGTGCCAGTAGTCGTTATCCAGGGAATAGGAATGAGCAGTTCTTC.

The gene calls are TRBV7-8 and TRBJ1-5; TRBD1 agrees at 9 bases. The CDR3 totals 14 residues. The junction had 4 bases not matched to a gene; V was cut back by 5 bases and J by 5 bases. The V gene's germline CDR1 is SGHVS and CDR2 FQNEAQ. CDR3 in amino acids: CASSGTGGDQPQHF. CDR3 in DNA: TGTGCCAGCAGCGGAACAGGGGGCGATCAGCCCCAGCATTTT.

In DNA form, the CDR3 reads TGTGCCAGCAGCCGGACTCTAGCGGGAGGTCGCAATGAGCAGTTCTTC. Protein sequence: CASSRTLAGGRNEQFF. This chain connects TRBV5-4 to TRBJ2-1; 11 bases are shared with TRBD2. The CDR3 length is 16 residues. V gave up 4 bases and J gave up 6 bases; unmatched junction bases: 9. Germline V gives CDR1 SGHNT, CDR2 YYREEE (reference sequence).

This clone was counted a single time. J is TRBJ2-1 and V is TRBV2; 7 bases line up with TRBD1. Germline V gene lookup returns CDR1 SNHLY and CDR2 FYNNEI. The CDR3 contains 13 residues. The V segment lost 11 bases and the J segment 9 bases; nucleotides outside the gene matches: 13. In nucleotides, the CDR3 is TGTGCCGGTCACAGGGGTCGAGAGGGTGAGCAGTTCTTC. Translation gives CAGHRGREGEQFF.

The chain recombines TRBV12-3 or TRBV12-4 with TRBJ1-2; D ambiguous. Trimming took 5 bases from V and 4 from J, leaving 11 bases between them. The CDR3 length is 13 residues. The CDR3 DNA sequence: TGTGCCAGCAGTCCCGGTCGGGGCTATGGCTACACCTTC. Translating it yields CASSPGRGYGYTF.

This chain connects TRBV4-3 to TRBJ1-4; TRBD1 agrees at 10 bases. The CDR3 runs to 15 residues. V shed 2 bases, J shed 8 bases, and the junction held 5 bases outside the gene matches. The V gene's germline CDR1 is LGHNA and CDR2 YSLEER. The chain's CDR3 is CASSQSGQGREKLFF. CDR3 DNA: TGCGCCAGCAGCCAATCGGGACAGGGGCGGGAAAAACTGTTTTTT.

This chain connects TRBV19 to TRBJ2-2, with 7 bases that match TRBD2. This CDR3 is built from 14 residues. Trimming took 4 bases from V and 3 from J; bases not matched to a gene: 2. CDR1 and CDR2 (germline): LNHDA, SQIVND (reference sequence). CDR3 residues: CASSREGYTGELFF. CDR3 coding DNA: TGTGCCAGTAGTAGGGAGGGATACACCGGGGAGCTGTTTTTT.

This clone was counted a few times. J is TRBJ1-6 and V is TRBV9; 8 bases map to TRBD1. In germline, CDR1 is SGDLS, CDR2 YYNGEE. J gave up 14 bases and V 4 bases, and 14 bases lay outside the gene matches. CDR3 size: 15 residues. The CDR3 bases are TGTGCCAGCAGCCCCAGACAGGGGCCCGGAGTAACCCTCCACTTT. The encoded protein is CASSPRQGPGVTLHF.

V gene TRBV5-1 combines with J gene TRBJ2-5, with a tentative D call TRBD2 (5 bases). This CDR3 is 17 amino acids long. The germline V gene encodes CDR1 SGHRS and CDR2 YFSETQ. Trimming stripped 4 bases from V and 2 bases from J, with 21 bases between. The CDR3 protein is CASSRDVRLAVQETQYF. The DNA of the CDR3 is TGCGCCAGCAGCCGCGATGTAAGGCTAGCCGTACAAGAGACCCAGTACTTC.

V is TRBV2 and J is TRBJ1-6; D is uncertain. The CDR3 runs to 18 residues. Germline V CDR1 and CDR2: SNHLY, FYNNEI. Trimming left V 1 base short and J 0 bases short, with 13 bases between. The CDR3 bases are TGTGCCAGCAGTGAAGAAGGCCGCGGGAGCTCCTATAATTCACCCCTCCACTTT. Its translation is CASSEEGRGSSYNSPLHF. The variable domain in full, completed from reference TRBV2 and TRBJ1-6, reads EPEVTQTPSHQVTQMGQEVILRCVPISNHLYFYWYRQILGQKVEFLVSFYNNEISEKSEIFDDQFSVERPDGSNFTLKIRSTKLEDSAMYFCASSEEGRGSSYNSPLHFGNGTRLTVT.

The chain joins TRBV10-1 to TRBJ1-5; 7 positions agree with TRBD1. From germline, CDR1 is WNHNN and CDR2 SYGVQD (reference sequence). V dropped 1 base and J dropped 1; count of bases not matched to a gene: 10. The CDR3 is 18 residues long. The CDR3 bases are TGCGCCAGCAGTGAGTTAACAGGGGAAGCTATAAGCAATCAGCCCCAGCATTTT. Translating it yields CASSELTGEAISNQPQHF.

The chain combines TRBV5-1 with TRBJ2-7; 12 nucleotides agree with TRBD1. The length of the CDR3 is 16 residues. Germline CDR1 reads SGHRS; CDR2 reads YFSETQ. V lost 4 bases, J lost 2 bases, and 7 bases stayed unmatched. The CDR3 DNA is TGCGCCAGCAGCCGGGGACAGGGGGCCACCACCTACGAGCAGTACTTC. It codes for CASSRGQGATTYEQYF.

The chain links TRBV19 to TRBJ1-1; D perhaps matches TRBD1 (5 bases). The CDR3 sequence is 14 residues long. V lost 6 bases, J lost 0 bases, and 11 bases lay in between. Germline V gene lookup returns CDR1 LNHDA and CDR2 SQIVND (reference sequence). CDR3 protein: CASRTDTLNTEAFF. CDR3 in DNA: TGTGCCAGTAGGACGGACACCTTGAACACTGAAGCTTTCTTT.

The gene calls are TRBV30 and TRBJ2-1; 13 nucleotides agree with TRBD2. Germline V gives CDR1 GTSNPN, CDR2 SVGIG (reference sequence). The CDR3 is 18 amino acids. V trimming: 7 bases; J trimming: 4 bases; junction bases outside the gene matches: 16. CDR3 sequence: CAFDLSALAGGFYNEQFF. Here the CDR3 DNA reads TGTGCCTTTGATCTCTCGGCACTAGCGGGAGGGTTTTACAATGAGCAGTTCTTC.

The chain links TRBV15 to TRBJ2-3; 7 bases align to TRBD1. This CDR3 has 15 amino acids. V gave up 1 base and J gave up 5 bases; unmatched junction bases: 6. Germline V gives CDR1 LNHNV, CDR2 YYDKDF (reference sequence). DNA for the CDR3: TGTGCCACCAGCAGAGGAGGTCAGGGGGAAGATACGCAGTATTTT. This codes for CATSRGGQGEDTQYF.